The T cell receptor beta chain described here comes from a study of CD8 T cells in ankylosing spondylitis (dated by TCRdb to the late 2010s). About the investigation overall: To find TCR variants linked to disease, the study profiled T cell receptor beta repertoires in ankylosing spondylitis patients and healthy donors. The full study cohort comprised about 23 ankylosing spondylitis patients and roughly 110 healthy donors. Peripheral blood was sampled, and synovial fluid was additionally collected from ankylosing spondylitis patients.

About this clonotype itself: Its specific antigen is unknown. No much larger clone is present one base from it, and per-base qualities are unavailable.

Study-wide conclusions, independent of this receptor: Some TCR beta motif variants had previously been reported in synovial fluid and blood of reactive arthritis patients, which suggested common disease-initiation mechanisms. A TCR beta motif made up of several highly homologous amino acid variants appeared to be characteristic of blood from ankylosing spondylitis patients. A CD8+ phenotype was shown by the disease-linked clones, which were found at relatively low frequencies in peripheral blood. According to the report, matched synovial fluid samples from ankylosing spondylitis patients were significantly enriched for the disease-linked clones.

The sample was run on an Illumina HiSeq 2500. TCR beta libraries were prepared by quantitative 5'-RACE with molecular barcodes. In the source study's methods: A new computational method based on a probabilistic model of VDJ rearrangement was used to identify disease-linked TCR variants. TCRdb reworked the public reads: Q25 trimming with fastp, MiXCR clone assembly, productive beta chains retained. Rows matching on CDR3 protein sequence are summarized as one entry with the most common DNA and genes. TCRdb, rather than the study authors, made the V and J calls. This sample lists roughly 230,000 distinct CDR3 sequences; roughly a tenth were detected once. About 3% of the sample is in the top ten clones. From the cysteine up to the phenylalanine, the CDR3 has a length of 13 residues. This entry keeps only the CDR3 DNA: 39 bases, framed from base 1. At the junction V is shortened by 5 bases and J by 2 bases, with 10 bases in between.

The sample was blood, either unsorted or a sorted T cell fraction (not recorded which). The sequence was obtained from a male donor with ankylosing spondylitis or in good health (not recorded which). The V gene is TRBV12-3 or TRBV12-4 and the J gene is TRBJ2-7; TRBD1 is possibly the D segment (5 matching bases). The nucleotide sequence is TGTGCCAGCAGTGTCCGACAGACCTACGAGCAGTACTTC. It translates as CASSVRQTYEQYF.